This is a list of T cell receptor beta chains from one sample in a study of post-analysis software for immune sequencing data. One entry per CDR3 protein, called by TCRdb with MiXCR from the PCR reads. The top ten clones hold about an eighth of a sample with approximately 440,000 distinct CDR3 sequences, 40% to 55% of them seen once. The sample comprised blood. The receptors originated from a girl between 5 and 17 years old with multiple sclerosis. The CDR3 runs from the conserved cysteine through the conserved F or W. A D gene is named only where the DNA matches it firmly. Expanded clones are given a class, and other clones once, few, many or no size at all.

J	size	D	V	DNA	CDR3
TRBJ2-7	-	TRBD2	TRBV12-3/TRBV12-4	TGTGCCAGCAGCTCCCTAGCGGGAAGCTCCTACGAGCAGTACTTC	CASSSLAGSSYEQYF
TRBJ2-7	few	-	TRBV7-3	TGTGCCAGCAGTCCCGGAGGGGACTACGAGCAGTACTTC	CASSPGGDYEQYF
TRBJ2-6	few	-	TRBV20-1	TGCAGTGCTCCGGGGGGACAGATCGCCAACGTCCTGACTTTC	CSAPGGQIANVLTF
TRBJ2-3	few	TRBD2	TRBV10-2	TGCGCCAGCAGGCATCTAGCGGGCGGTGATACGCAGTATTTT	CASRHLAGGDTQYF
TRBJ2-1	-	TRBD2	TRBV27	TGTGCCAGCAGTTTACGTCCTAGCGCCCGCGGGAGGTCCTACAATGAGCAGTTCTTC	CASSLRPSARGRSYNEQFF
TRBJ2-3	once	-	TRBV24-1	TGTGCCACCAGTGATCCCGGGCAGGGGAGCACAGATACGCAGTATTTT	CATSDPGQGSTDTQYF
TRBJ2-7	few	TRBD2	TRBV7-9	TGTGCCAGCAGCCTGGTTAGCGGGGTGGACGAGCAGTACTTC	CASSLVSGVDEQYF
TRBJ2-5	few	-	TRBV4-1	TGCGCCAGCAGCCTCGGACGCGGCCCAGAGACCCAGTACTTC	CASSLGRGPETQYF
TRBJ1-2	-	TRBD1	TRBV9	TGTGCCAGCAGCCCGGGACCGACAGGGACTAACTATGGCTACACCTTC	CASSPGPTGTNYGYTF
TRBJ2-4	-	-	TRBV28	TGTGCCAGCAGTTTATTCGGGGAAAGGGCCAAAAACATTCAGTACTTC	CASSLFGERAKNIQYF
TRBJ1-1	-	-	TRBV6-5	TGTGCCAGCAGTTACCGCAGGGAAAGGACTGAAGCTTTCTTT	CASSYRRERTEAFF
TRBJ1-1	-	TRBD1	TRBV3-1	TGTGCCAGCAGCCACGGCAGGGGGGCCGAAGCTTTCTTT	CASSHGRGAEAFF